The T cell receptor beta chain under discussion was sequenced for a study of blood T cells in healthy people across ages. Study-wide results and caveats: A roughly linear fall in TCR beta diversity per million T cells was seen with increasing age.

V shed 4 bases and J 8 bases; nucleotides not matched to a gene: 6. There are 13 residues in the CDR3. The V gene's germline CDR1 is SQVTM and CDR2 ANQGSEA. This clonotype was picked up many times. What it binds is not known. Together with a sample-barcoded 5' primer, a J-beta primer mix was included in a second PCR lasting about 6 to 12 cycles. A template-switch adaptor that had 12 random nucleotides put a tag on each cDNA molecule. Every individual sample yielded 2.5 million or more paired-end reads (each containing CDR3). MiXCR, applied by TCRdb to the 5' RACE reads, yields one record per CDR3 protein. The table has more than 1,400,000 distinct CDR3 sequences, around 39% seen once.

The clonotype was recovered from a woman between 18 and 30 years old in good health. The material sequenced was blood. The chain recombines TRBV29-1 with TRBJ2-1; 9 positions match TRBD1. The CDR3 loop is CSVGGQGIYEQFF. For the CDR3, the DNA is TGCAGCGTTGGGGGACAGGGTATCTATGAGCAGTTCTTC.